This TCR beta chain was captured in a study of cytomegalovirus exposure and HLA in healthy donors. Per the germline V gene, CDR1 is SNHLY and CDR2 is FYNNEI. With 2 bases removed from V and 5 bases from J, the gap between germline ends came to 12 bases. The CDR3 consists of 15 residues. Assay used: immunoSEQ multiplex PCR; TCRdb lists only in-frame clones, some missing. This table has roughly 180,000 clones, about 89% appearing once. The sequence derives from a young man in good health and CMV-seropositive. Sequencing was done on a sample of PBMCs. The V and J genes are TRBV2 and TRBJ1-4; D is possibly TRBD1 (5 bases). This chain's CDR3 is CASSERGNRNEKLFF. Here the CDR3 DNA reads TGTGCCAGCAGTGAAAGGGGCAACAGAAATGAAAAACTGTTTTTT.